These T cell receptor beta chains were read from a single sample in a study of identical twins. TCRdb re-called the 5' RACE reads with MiXCR, one entry per CDR3 protein. This sample has more than 1.5 million distinct CDR3 sequences, with 25% to 35% found just once. The sequencing sample was made of cord blood. These receptors all come from a newborn girl in good health. Each CDR3 is given with its conserved first and last residue. The D gene is left open where the match is weak. Some rows mark clone size as missing; the rest say once, few, many or name a class of expanded clone.

CDR3aa,CDR3nt,abundance,j_gene,d_gene,v_gene
CASSQNRGSPYEQYF,TGCGCCAGCAGCCAAAACAGGGGGTCCCCCTACGAGCAGTACTTC,.,TRBJ2-7,TRBD1,TRBV4-1
CAISPRGQEFGETQYF,TGTGCCATCAGTCCCAGGGGACAGGAGTTTGGGGAGACCCAGTACTTC,.,TRBJ2-5,TRBD1,TRBV10-3
CSARDTGGKLDEQYF,TGCAGTGCTAGAGATACGGGGGGGAAGCTTGACGAGCAGTACTTC,.,TRBJ2-7,TRBD2,TRBV20-1
CSASGFSGRGYEQYF,TGCAGTGCTAGTGGGTTTAGCGGGAGGGGTTACGAGCAGTACTTC,.,TRBJ2-7,TRBD2,TRBV20-1
CASSYRGREKLFF,TGTGCCAGCAGTTACCGGGGTAGGGAAAAACTGTTTTTT,few,TRBJ1-4,.,TRBV6-5
CASSLREGREKLFF,TGTGCCAGCAGCCTGAGGGAGGGGCGGGAAAAACTGTTTTTT,.,TRBJ1-4,.,TRBV13
CSARDFTSGEYEQYF,TGCAGTGCTAGAGATTTCACTAGCGGAGAGTACGAGCAGTACTTC,many,TRBJ2-7,TRBD2,TRBV20-1
CASSQVSLRDAKRTQYF,TGTGCCAGCAGCCAAGTGTCCCTCCGGGACGCCAAGAGGACCCAGTACTTC,.,TRBJ2-5,.,TRBV14
CASSRAGGPTGTEAFF,TGTGCCAGCAGTCGAGCAGGGGGACCTACAGGCACTGAAGCTTTCTTT,few,TRBJ1-1,TRBD1,TRBV6-5
CASSIDPHTETQYF,TGTGCCAGTAGTATAGATCCTCACACCGAGACCCAGTACTTC,.,TRBJ2-5,.,TRBV19
CSARDTGPQGGTQYF,TGCAGTGCTAGAGATACAGGGCCTCAAGGAGGTACGCAGTATTTT,many,TRBJ2-3,.,TRBV20-1
CASSGGGTSRYEQYF,TGTGCCAGCAGCGGGGGGGGGACTAGCAGGTACGAGCAGTACTTC,few,TRBJ2-7,TRBD2,TRBV7-2
CVSSQTSGSTDTQYF,TGTGTCAGCAGTCAGACTAGCGGAAGCACAGATACGCAGTATTTT,.,TRBJ2-3,TRBD2,TRBV6-5
CSAEPTESYGYTF,TGCAGTGCCGAGCCGACAGAGAGCTATGGCTACACCTTC,.,TRBJ1-2,.,TRBV20-1
CASSPQTGTTGELFF,TGTGCCAGCTCACCACAGACAGGGACCACCGGGGAGCTGTTTTTT,.,TRBJ2-2,TRBD1,TRBV18
CASSLFETGGGNTIYF,TGTGCCAGCAGCTTATTCGAGACAGGGGGAGGAAACACCATATATTTT,.,TRBJ1-3,TRBD1,TRBV7-9
CASSVTGVAYNEQFF,TGTGCCAGCAGCGTTACAGGGGTAGCCTACAATGAGCAGTTCTTC,few,TRBJ2-1,TRBD1,TRBV9
CASAPGFLYGYTF,TGTGCCAGTGCCCCAGGGTTCCTATATGGCTACACCTTC,few,TRBJ1-2,.,TRBV10-3
CAIADRAMNTEAFF,TGTGCGATCGCGGACAGGGCCATGAACACTGAAGCTTTCTTT,.,TRBJ1-1,TRBD1,TRBV7-7
CASSRGVLLGDTQYF,TGTGCCAGCAGTCGGGGAGTACTCCTCGGGGATACGCAGTATTTT,.,TRBJ2-3,.,TRBV28
CASSMAGGPYEQFF,TGTGCCAGTAGTATGGCGGGAGGGCCGTATGAGCAGTTCTTC,.,TRBJ2-1,TRBD2,TRBV19
CSVGGFSTDTQYF,TGCAGCGTTGGCGGGTTTAGCACAGATACGCAGTATTTT,.,TRBJ2-3,.,TRBV29-1
CASSSAPLARQFLTRYGYGYTF,TGCGCCAGCAGCTCCGCCCCATTAGCCAGACAGTTTTTGACTCGGTACGGCTATGGCTACACCTTC,.,TRBJ1-2,.,TRBV5-1
CASSEQTNQPQHF,TGTGCCAGCTCAGAACAGACTAATCAGCCCCAGCATTTT,.,TRBJ1-5,.,TRBV18
CASRIQGPLNSPLHF,TGCGCCAGCAGGATACAGGGTCCCTTGAATTCACCCCTCCACTTT,few,TRBJ1-6,.,TRBV5-1
CASSRKLAGPYNEQYF,TGTGCCAGCTCACGCAAACTAGCGGGCCCCTACAATGAGCAGTACTTC,.,TRBJ2-5,TRBD2,TRBV18
CASSQTPLQETQYF,TGCGCCAGCAGCCAGACACCTCTTCAAGAGACCCAGTACTTC,.,TRBJ2-5,.,TRBV4-1
CASSLGGGPEAFF,TGTGCCAGCAGCTTGGGGGGGGGCCCTGAAGCTTTCTTT,.,TRBJ1-1,.,TRBV5-5
CASSPRGAEQYF,TGCGCCAGCAGCCCCCGGGGGGCCGAGCAGTACTTC,.,TRBJ2-7,.,TRBV5-1
CSARETSGSGNEQFF,TGCAGTGCTAGGGAGACTAGCGGGAGCGGCAATGAGCAGTTCTTC,few,TRBJ2-1,TRBD2,TRBV20-1
CATSGGQSGNTIYF,TGTGCCACCAGCGGGGGACAGTCTGGAAACACCATATATTTT,.,TRBJ1-3,TRBD1,TRBV15
CASSEGLGTAKNIQYF,TGTGCCAGCAGTGAGGGATTGGGGACGGCCAAAAACATTCAGTACTTC,.,TRBJ2-4,.,TRBV2
CASLGNQPQHF,TGTGCCAGCCTGGGGAATCAGCCCCAGCATTTT,.,TRBJ1-5,.,TRBV6-1